One and the same sample provided the 2 T cell receptor beta chains below, sequenced in a study of cytomegalovirus exposure and HLA in healthy donors. In the PCR, 60 Vbeta and 13 Jbeta primers were used. The data were produced by immunoSEQ multiplex PCR, yet TCRdb's version contains in-frame clones alone and is incomplete. The sample includes 140,000 to 150,000 clones, roughly 70% of them seen just once. Source material: PBMCs. The receptor set was obtained from a woman in her fifties or sixties in good health and CMV-seropositive.

This clone has only one observation. This sequence joins TRBV15 and TRBJ2-7; maybe TRBD2 (5 bases). Germline-derived CDR1 and CDR2 are LNHNV and YYDKDF (reference sequence). With 0 bases removed from V and 4 bases from J, the gap between germline ends came to 13 bases. The CDR3 sequence is 15 residues long. Written as DNA, the CDR3 is TGTGCCACCAGCAGAGAGTCCGCTAGCATATACGAGCAGTACTTC. Protein sequence: CATSRESASIYEQYF.

This clone was picked up a small number of times. The rearrangement joins TRBV20-1 to TRBJ2-7; no definite D call. The CDR3 extends over 11 amino acids. Trimming took off 5 bases at V and 2 bases at J, with 7 bases between the two ends. The germline CDR1 and CDR2 sequences are DFQATT and SNEGSKA (reference sequence). CDR3 bases: TGCAGTGCTGCAGATGCCTACGAGCAGTACTTC. This translates into CSAADAYEQYF.